These 29 T cell receptor beta chains were sequenced from one sample in a study of T cells in Graves' hyperthyroidism and ophthalmopathy. The investigators amplified TCR beta CDR3 regions from RNA transcripts. A first-round RT-PCR of the TCR CDR3 used the HTBI primer set. MiXCR, applied by TCRdb to the multiplex PCR reads, yields one record per CDR3 protein. Here the sample spans about 590,000 distinct CDR3 sequences, around 16% being singletons. Specimen: blood. These receptors all stem from a young woman with Graves' hyperthyroidism.

V and J are TRBV25-1 and TRBJ1-2; no reliable D call. This CDR3 region has 13 residues. Per germline, CDR1 MGHDK and CDR2 SYGVNS. V was clipped by 2 bases and J by 4 bases, with 8 bases between them. The CDR3 region has the DNA TGTGCCAGCAGTGAAGGGCAGAGCTATGGCTACACCTTC. As protein: CASSEGQSYGYTF.

This clonotype was seen more than once but under ten times. The genes are TRBV3-1 and TRBJ2-1; D is perhaps TRBD2 (6 bases). Germline CDR1 LGHDT, CDR2 YNNKEL (reference sequence). V lost 3 bases and J 0 bases, leaving 12 bases between the germline ends. CDR3 length: 16 residues. CDR3 DNA sequence: TGTGCCAGCAGCCATTCTAGCGTTCTCTCCTACAATGAGCAGTTCTTC. It is translated as CASSHSSVLSYNEQFF.

Many counts were recorded for this clonotype. The chain employs TRBV11-1 and TRBJ1-1, with a weak D call TRBD1 (6 bases). The ends were cut back, 5 bases at V and 3 bases at J, with 10 bases in the middle. The germline V gene encodes CDR1 SGHAT and CDR2 FQDESV (reference sequence). CDR3 size: 13 residues. The CDR3 coding sequence is TGTGCCAGCAGCCACCAGGGGTACACTGAAGCTTTCTTT. The encoded protein is CASSHQGYTEAFF.

A few counts support this clonotype. This chain links TRBV9 with TRBJ1-3, with D uncertain. This CDR3 has 14 amino acids. Germline CDR1 is SGDLS and CDR2 is YYNGEE. V lost 2 bases to trimming and J lost 1 base, with 7 bases between them. CDR3 nucleotides: TGTGCCAGCAGCGTTGAAGCATCTGGAAACACCATATATTTT. This gives the protein CASSVEASGNTIYF.

This clonotype was found a few times. The gene calls are TRBV19 and TRBJ2-1; a possible D gene is TRBD2 (6 bases). The V end was cut by 4 bases, the J end by 4 bases, with 17 bases between. CDR3 length: 16 amino acids. Germline CDR1 is LNHDA and CDR2 is SQIVND (reference sequence). The CDR3 DNA reads as TGTGCCAGTAGTACAACGGGACTCACCCTATACAATGAGCAGTTCTTC. This encodes CASSTTGLTLYNEQFF.

This clonotype has ten or more counts. The chain links TRBV28 to TRBJ2-7, with 13 bases lining up with TRBD2. CDR3 size: 16 residues. Trimming cost V 4 bases and J 2 bases; bases outside gene matches: 5. Looked up from germline, CDR1 is MDHEN and CDR2 is SYDVKM. CDR3 DNA sequence: TGTGCCAGCAGTTACCGACTAGCGGGAGGCCCCTACGAGCAGTACTTC. Translated, it gives CASSYRLAGGPYEQYF.

The chain employs TRBV18 and TRBJ2-7; D remains ambiguous. The CDR3 has 12 residues. Trimming pared 2 bases from V and 7 bases from J, leaving 9 bases between. The V gene's germline CDR1 is KGHSH and CDR2 LQKENI. The CDR3 sequence: CASSPGLREQYF. CDR3 in DNA: TGTGCCAGCTCACCAGGGTTACGGGAGCAGTACTTC.

This clonotype showed up just a few times. The V call is TRBV3-1, the J call TRBJ2-1; no reliable D call. The germline V and J ends were trimmed by 0 bases and 3 bases, with 15 bases remaining between them. CDR3 length equals 17 residues. CDR1 LGHDT and CDR2 YNNKEL come from the germline V gene (reference sequence). CDR3 residues: CASSQDRRVAYYNEQFF. In DNA, the CDR3 is TGTGCCAGCAGCCAAGATCGTAGGGTAGCTTACTACAATGAGCAGTTCTTC.

This clonotype was observed a handful of times. V and J are TRBV6-1 and TRBJ2-7; 7 bases align to TRBD1. Germline V gene lookup returns CDR1 MNHNS and CDR2 SASEGT. Germline trimming cut 5 bases from V and 3 bases from J; bases unmatched to any gene: 10. CDR3 length: 15 residues. In DNA, the CDR3 is TGTGCCAGCAGTTTCAGCCGGGACAGTGTCTACGAGCAGTACTTC. Protein product: CASSFSRDSVYEQYF.

This clonotype was seen at least ten times. The chain is built from TRBV28 and TRBJ2-7; 14 nucleotides align to TRBD2. The J segment lost 0 bases and the V segment lost 2 bases, leaving 15 bases of the junction unmatched. Germline-derived CDR1 and CDR2 are MDHEN and SYDVKM. CDR3 size: 21 residues. CDR3 in amino acids: CASSLPATGTSGSYLSYEQYF. As DNA, the CDR3 is TGTGCCAGCAGTTTACCCGCCACCGGGACTAGCGGGAGTTACCTCTCCTACGAGCAGTACTTC. Based on the CDR3 plus reference TRBV28 and TRBJ2-7, the full variable domain is DVKVTQSSRYLVKRTGEKVFLECVQDMDHENMFWYRQDPGLGLRLIYFSYDVKMKEKGDIPEGYSVSREKKERFSLILESASTNQTSMYLCASSLPATGTSGSYLSYEQYFGPGTRLTVT.

Note on this clonotype: A much larger clonotype is one base distant, so this may be a read error. J is TRBJ1-6 and V is TRBV27; the D gene is possibly TRBD1 (5 bases). Germline values: CDR1 MNHEY, CDR2 SMNVEV (reference sequence). Trimming stripped 8 bases from V and 6 bases from J, with 17 bases between. The CDR3 is made up of 15 amino acids. CDR3 region: CASGFRGGSNSPLHF. DNA of the CDR3: TGTGCCAGCGGCTTCCGCGGGGGTAGTAATTCACCCCTCCACTTT.

The chain employs TRBV5-8 and TRBJ2-1; 9 nucleotides line up with TRBD1. The germline V gene has CDR1 SGHTS and CDR2 YDEGEE. V was clipped by 5 bases and J by 6 bases; unmatched bases: 3. This CDR3 has 13 residues. DNA for the CDR3: TGTGCCAGCAGAAAGACAGGGGGCAATGAGCAGTTCTTC. It yields the protein CASRKTGGNEQFF.

This chain links TRBV19 with TRBJ1-5, with 9 bases matching TRBD1. This CDR3 has 16 amino acids. Germline CDR1 reads LNHDA; CDR2 reads SQIVND (reference sequence). V lost 4 bases, J lost 0 bases, and 4 bases stayed unmatched. CDR3 protein: CASSNRDRASNQPQHF. The CDR3 bases are TGTGCCAGTAGTAACCGGGACAGGGCTAGCAATCAGCCCCAGCATTTT.

This clonotype has at least ten counts. The rearrangement links TRBV20-1 to TRBJ1-3; perhaps TRBD1 as D (5 bases). Between the trimmed V and J ends, which lost 0 bases and 0 bases, there was a span of 15 bases. The CDR3 is 17 residues long. The V gene's germline CDR1 is DFQATT and CDR2 SNEGSKA (reference sequence). CDR3 bases: TGCAGTGCTAGAGATCGATCAGGAGGGGACTCTGGAAACACCATATATTTT. Its protein is CSARDRSGGDSGNTIYF.

The rearrangement links TRBV7-8 to TRBJ2-1; D not resolved. CDR3 length: 13 residues. Per germline, CDR1 SGHVS and CDR2 FQNEAQ. V lost 5 bases and J 6 bases, leaving 11 bases between the germline ends. CDR3 in DNA: TGTGCCAGCAGCATAGGATTTGGCAATGAGCAGTTCTTC. Amino acid sequence: CASSIGFGNEQFF.

This clonotype was seen many times. V is TRBV7-9 and J is TRBJ1-2; TRBD1 is a possible D gene (6 bases). The V and J ends lost 1 base and 4 bases respectively, with 13 bases between them. The CDR3 consists of 15 residues. Germline loops: CDR1 SEHNR, CDR2 FQNEAQ (reference sequence). The CDR3 loop reads CASSLGGGATYGYTF. The CDR3 nucleotides read TGTGCCAGCAGCTTAGGAGGGGGGGCGACCTATGGCTACACCTTC.

This clonotype appeared many times. The chain joins TRBV20-1 to TRBJ2-5; 13 bases align to TRBD2. Germline V gene data show CDR1 as DFQATT and CDR2 as SNEGSKA (reference sequence). V was clipped by 6 bases and J by 9 bases; unmatched bases: 4. There are 12 residues in the CDR3. CDR3: CSAGLAGAPQYF. Written as DNA, the CDR3 is TGCAGTGCCGGACTAGCGGGAGCACCCCAGTACTTC.

This clonotype has ten or more counts. V usage is TRBV30 and J usage is TRBJ1-1; no clear D gene. V shed 0 bases and J shed 2 bases, with 7 bases lying between them. The CDR3 has 13 amino acids. Germline lookup yields CDR1 GTSNPN and CDR2 SVGIG (reference sequence). The CDR3 protein is CAWSVRGNTEAFF. DNA of the CDR3: TGTGCCTGGAGTGTACGAGGAAACACTGAAGCTTTCTTT.

This clonotype was counted between two and nine times. The J gene is TRBJ2-3, the V gene TRBV10-1; D is ambiguous. Germline V lookup: CDR1 WNHNN, CDR2 SYGVQD (reference sequence). The CDR3 runs 12 residues. V was trimmed by 3 bases and J by 5 bases, leaving 6 bases between them. The CDR3 protein is CASSDPGDTQYF. CDR3 bases: TGCGCCAGCAGTGACCCCGGAGATACGCAGTATTTT.

This clonotype has a handful of counts. The chain has TRBV10-3 and TRBJ2-3; maybe TRBD2 (6 bases). Germline V gene lookup returns CDR1 ENHRY and CDR2 SYGVKD. The CDR3 extends over 12 amino acids. V lost 8 bases and J 3 bases, leaving 9 bases between the germline ends. The CDR3 protein is CAIAEGTDTQYF. As DNA, the CDR3 is TGTGCCATCGCGGAGGGTACAGATACGCAGTATTTT.

This clonotype has a count of ten or more. The chain uses TRBV28 and TRBJ1-2; 9 positions match TRBD1. V dropped 2 bases and J dropped 7; count of bases not matched to a gene: 8. This CDR3 region has 15 residues. Per the germline V gene, CDR1 is MDHEN and CDR2 is SYDVKM. The CDR3 is CASSLVADRGGGYTF. Written as DNA, the CDR3 is TGTGCCAGCAGTTTAGTTGCGGACAGGGGTGGTGGCTACACCTTC.

The gene calls are TRBV30 and TRBJ2-3, with TRBD2 matching over 16 bases. The V and J ends lost 2 bases and 4 bases, in that order; junction bases with no gene match: 3. CDR3 length equals 16 residues. Germline loops: CDR1 GTSNPN, CDR2 SVGIG (reference sequence). The CDR3 protein is CAWSLGLAGGPDTQYF. The CDR3 DNA reads TGTGCCTGGAGTCTGGGACTAGCGGGAGGGCCAGATACGCAGTATTTT.

This chain uses TRBV9 with TRBJ1-2; D gene uncertain. CDR3 length: 13 residues. The germline V and J ends were trimmed by 2 bases and 8 bases, with 13 bases remaining between them. Looked up from germline, CDR1 is SGDLS and CDR2 is YYNGEE. The CDR3 nucleotides are TGTGCCAGCAGCGTGGAAGAGTATGGCGGCTACACCTTC. Its translation: CASSVEEYGGYTF.

This rearrangement joins TRBV7-9 to TRBJ1-5, with unresolved D. The germline gives CDR1 SEHNR, CDR2 FQNEAQ (reference sequence). This CDR3 is built from 14 residues. The germline V and J ends were trimmed by 0 bases and 3 bases, with 6 bases remaining between them. CDR3 amino acids: CASSLADLNQPQHF. The CDR3 DNA reads as TGTGCCAGCAGCTTAGCGGACCTCAATCAGCCCCAGCATTTT.

As concerns this clonotype: This clone may be a read error of a much larger clone one base away. The chain couples TRBV20-1 to TRBJ1-5, with D possibly TRBD1 on 6 matching bases. V was trimmed by 6 bases and J by 9 bases, leaving 24 bases between them. The CDR3 loop spans 15 amino acids. From germline, CDR1 is DFQATT and CDR2 SNEGSKA (reference sequence). The CDR3 is CSALTGKVEDRPQHF. Here the CDR3 DNA reads TGCAGTGCCCTTACAGGGAAGGTCGAGGATCGGCCCCAGCATTTT.

This clonotype was seen ten or more times. This sequence joins TRBV29-1 and TRBJ2-1, with TRBD2 matching over 7 bases. The CDR3 covers 13 residues. Looked up from germline, CDR1 is SQVTM and CDR2 is ANQGSEA. V was clipped by 2 bases and J by 9 bases; unmatched bases: 7. This CDR3 reads CSVEREAPGEQFF. The CDR3 nucleotides are TGCAGCGTTGAACGGGAGGCCCCGGGTGAGCAGTTCTTC.

This clonotype was counted many times. The J gene is TRBJ2-7, the V gene TRBV4-1; TRBD2 matches 7 bases. Looked up from germline, CDR1 is MGHRA and CDR2 is YSYEKL. The J segment lost 0 bases and the V segment lost 1 base, leaving 3 bases of the junction unmatched. The CDR3 loop spans 15 amino acids. The CDR3 region has the DNA TGCGCCAGCAGCCAAGTAGCGGGCCCCTCCTACGAGCAGTACTTC. Amino acid sequence: CASSQVAGPSYEQYF.

The V gene is TRBV20-1, the J gene TRBJ2-1; TRBD2 matches 7 bases. Germline values: CDR1 DFQATT, CDR2 SNEGSKA (reference sequence). The CDR3 is 16 amino acids. V gave up 5 bases and J gave up 2 bases; unmatched junction bases: 12. CDR3 sequence reads: CSAEGSSGEPYNEQFF. CDR3 in DNA: TGCAGTGCTGAGGGTTCGAGCGGGGAACCCTACAATGAGCAGTTCTTC.

This clonotype was recorded many times. This sequence joins TRBV7-3 and TRBJ2-7; 7 bases align to TRBD2. The CDR3 covers 14 residues. Germline V CDR1 and CDR2: SGHTA, FQGTGA. The J segment lost 6 bases and the V segment lost 3 bases, leaving 8 bases of the junction unmatched. The CDR3 DNA is TGTGCCAGCAGCTTGGCAGCTTGGGAGGGCGAGCAGTACTTC. Its protein product is CASSLAAWEGEQYF.